This T cell receptor beta chain came from a study of OX40 agonist ivuxolimab in advanced cancers. About the research overall: One patient with hepatocellular carcinoma and two with cutaneous melanoma, three in all, had partial responses.

This CDR3 is 19 amino acids long. From germline, CDR1 is SQVTM and CDR2 ANQGSEA. V was cut by 0 bases and J by 0 bases, with 23 bases left in between. The table came from immunoSEQ multiplex PCR; TCRdb's copy has only in-frame clones and leaves some out. The data contain about 100,000 clones, 90% of them singletons. The chain has TRBV29-1 and TRBJ1-2, with D perhaps matching TRBD1 (5 bases). This material consisted of CD4+ or CD8+ T cells sorted from blood, taken in a trial of the OX40 agonist ivuxolimab. The receptor's source is an adult with an advanced solid tumor such as melanoma, head and neck, liver or kidney cancer. The CDR3 DNA sequence: TGCAGCGTTGAAGATCGAGGGAGGGGAGGGGATAAGACTAACTATGGCTACACCTTC. As protein: CSVEDRGRGGDKTNYGYTF. The full variable domain, rest sourced from reference TRBV29-1 and TRBJ1-2, is SAVISQKPSRDICQRGTSLTIQCQVDSQVTMMFWYRQQPGQSLTLIATANQGSEATYESGFVIDKFPISRPNLTFSTLTVSNMSPEDSSIYLCSVEDRGRGGDKTNYGYTFGSGTRLTVV.